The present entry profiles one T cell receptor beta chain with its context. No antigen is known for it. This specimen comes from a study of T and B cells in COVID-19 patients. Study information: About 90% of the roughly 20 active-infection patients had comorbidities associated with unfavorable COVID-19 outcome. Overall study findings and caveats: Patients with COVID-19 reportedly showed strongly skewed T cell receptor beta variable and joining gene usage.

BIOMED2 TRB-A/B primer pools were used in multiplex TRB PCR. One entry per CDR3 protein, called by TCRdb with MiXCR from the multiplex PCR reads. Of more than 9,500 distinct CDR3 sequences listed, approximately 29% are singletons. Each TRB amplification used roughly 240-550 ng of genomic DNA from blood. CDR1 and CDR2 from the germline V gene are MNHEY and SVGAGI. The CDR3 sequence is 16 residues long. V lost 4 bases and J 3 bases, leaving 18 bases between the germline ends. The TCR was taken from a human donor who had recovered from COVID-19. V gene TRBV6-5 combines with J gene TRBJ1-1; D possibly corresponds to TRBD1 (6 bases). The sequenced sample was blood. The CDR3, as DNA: TGTGCCAGCAGTTCCCTGACAGGCCGGGGGTACACTGAAGCTTTCTTT. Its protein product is CASSSLTGRGYTEAFF.